This T cell receptor (beta chain) was found in a study of PD-L1 blockade in urothelial cancer. The CDR3 contains 17 residues. The germline V gene encodes CDR1 LGHNA and CDR2 YSLEER. V lost 2 bases, J lost 0 bases, and 15 bases lay in between. Time point of the sample: pretreatment peripheral blood. Sequenced by immunoSEQ multiplex PCR; TCRdb stores in-frame clones only, minus some. Among 50,000 to 70,000 clones listed, about 81% were seen once. This sequence was found in a man in his 70s with urothelial cancer. The specimen comprised PBMCs, sampled around atezolizumab (anti-PD-L1) treatment. The genes are TRBV4-3 and TRBJ2-3; D may be TRBD2 (5 bases). In nucleotides, the CDR3 is TGCGCCAGCAGCCAACCGGGATACCCTAAGAGCACAGATACGCAGTATTTT. This codes for CASSQPGYPKSTDTQYF.